The present TCR beta chain was sequenced within a study of vaccination and CD4 T cells after COVID-19. The overall study: With a range of 35 to 161, the median interval from diagnosis to drawing post-COVID samples was less than 130 days. Overlapping spike peptides of SARS-CoV-2, HCoV-NL63, HCoV-OC43 and HCoV-229E were used, and cells were stimulated with them.

The treatment: approximately 10-day PBMC culture with coronavirus spike peptide pools or control peptides (ViraFEST assay). Those CD4+ T cells from the unexposed donor predate the COVID-19 pandemic (2011-2018). Cultured CD4+ T cells had their DNA profiled by the Oncomine TCR Beta short-read assay. TCRdb reprocessed the PCR reads with MiXCR, giving one entry per CDR3 protein. The sample contains 3,000 or so distinct CDR3 sequences, around 28% of which appear only once. A note on this clonotype: Antigen unknown.

This CDR3 spans 15 amino acids. Losses at the gene ends were 2 bases for V and 4 bases for J; bases not matched to a gene: 3. Germline CDR1 reads SGHTA; CDR2 reads FQGTGA. Source material: CD4+ T cells from blood, cultured in vitro. The chain employs TRBV7-3 and TRBJ2-1; 9 nucleotides match TRBD1. This TCR was recovered from a human donor in good health. The CDR3 DNA sequence: TGTGCCAGCAGCTTAGACAGGGGGACATACAATGAGCAGTTCTTC. Its protein product is CASSLDRGTYNEQFF.